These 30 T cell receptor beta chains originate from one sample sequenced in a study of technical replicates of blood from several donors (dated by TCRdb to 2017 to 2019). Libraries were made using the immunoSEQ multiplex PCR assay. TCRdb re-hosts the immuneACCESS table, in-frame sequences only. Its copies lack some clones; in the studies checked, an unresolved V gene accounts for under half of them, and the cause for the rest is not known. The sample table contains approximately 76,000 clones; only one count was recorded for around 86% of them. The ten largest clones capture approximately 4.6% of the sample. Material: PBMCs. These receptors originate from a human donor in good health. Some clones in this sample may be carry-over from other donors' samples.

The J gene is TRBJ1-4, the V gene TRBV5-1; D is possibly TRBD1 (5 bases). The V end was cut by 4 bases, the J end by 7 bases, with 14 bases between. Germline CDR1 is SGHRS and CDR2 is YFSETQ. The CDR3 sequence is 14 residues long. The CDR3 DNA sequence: TGCGCCAGCAGCCAAGGGACTACGGCTGAAAAACTGTTTTTT. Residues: CASSQGTTAEKLFF.

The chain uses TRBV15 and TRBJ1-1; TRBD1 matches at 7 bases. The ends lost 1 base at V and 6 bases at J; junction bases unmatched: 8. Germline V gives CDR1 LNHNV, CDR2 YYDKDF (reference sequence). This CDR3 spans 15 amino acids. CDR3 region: CATSRGNRGGSEAFF. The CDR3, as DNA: TGTGCCACCAGCAGAGGGAACAGGGGAGGATCTGAAGCTTTCTTT.

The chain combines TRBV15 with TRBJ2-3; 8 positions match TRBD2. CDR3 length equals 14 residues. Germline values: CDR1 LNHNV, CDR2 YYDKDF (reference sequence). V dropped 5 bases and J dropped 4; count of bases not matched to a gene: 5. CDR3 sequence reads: CATSSVAGPDTQYF. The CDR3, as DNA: TGTGCCACCAGCTCGGTAGCGGGACCAGATACGCAGTATTTT.

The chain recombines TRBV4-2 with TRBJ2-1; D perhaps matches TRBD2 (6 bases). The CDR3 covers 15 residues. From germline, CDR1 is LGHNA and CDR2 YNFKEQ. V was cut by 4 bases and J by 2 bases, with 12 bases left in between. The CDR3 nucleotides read TGTGCCAGCAGCCCTCAGCCGGGGGCCTACAATGAGCAGTTCTTC. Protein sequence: CASSPQPGAYNEQFF.

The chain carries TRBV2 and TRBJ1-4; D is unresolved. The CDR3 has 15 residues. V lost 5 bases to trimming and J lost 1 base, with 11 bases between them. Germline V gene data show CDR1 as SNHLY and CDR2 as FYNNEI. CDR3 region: CASSRGGQTNEKLFF. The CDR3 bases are TGTGCCAGCAGTAGAGGAGGTCAAACTAATGAAAAACTGTTTTTT.

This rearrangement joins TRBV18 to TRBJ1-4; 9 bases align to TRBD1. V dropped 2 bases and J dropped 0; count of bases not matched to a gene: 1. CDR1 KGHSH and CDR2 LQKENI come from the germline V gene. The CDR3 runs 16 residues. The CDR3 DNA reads TGTGCCAGCTCACCAGGACAGGGGACAACTAATGAAAAACTGTTTTTT. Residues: CASSPGQGTTNEKLFF. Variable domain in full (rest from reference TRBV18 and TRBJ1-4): NAGVMQNPRHLVRRRGQEARLRCSPMKGHSHVYWYRQLPEEGLKFMVYLQKENIIDESGMPKERFSAEFPKEGPSILRIQQVVRGDSAAYFCASSPGQGTTNEKLFFGSGTQLSVL.

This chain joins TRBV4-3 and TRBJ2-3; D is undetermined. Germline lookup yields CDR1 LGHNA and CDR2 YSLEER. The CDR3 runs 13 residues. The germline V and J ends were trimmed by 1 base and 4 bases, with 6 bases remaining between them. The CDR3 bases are TGCGCCAGCAGCCAAGGGCCTCCAGATACGCAGTATTTT. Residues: CASSQGPPDTQYF.

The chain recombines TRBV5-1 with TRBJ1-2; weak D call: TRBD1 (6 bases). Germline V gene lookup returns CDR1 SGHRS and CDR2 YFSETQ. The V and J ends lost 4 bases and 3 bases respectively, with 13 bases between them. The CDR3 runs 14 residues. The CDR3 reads CASSPQTGDYGYTF. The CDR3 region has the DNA TGCGCCAGCAGCCCGCAGACAGGCGACTATGGCTACACCTTC. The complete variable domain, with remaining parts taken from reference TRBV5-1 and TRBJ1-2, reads KAGVTQTPRYLIKTRGQQVTLSCSPISGHRSVSWYQQTPGQGLQFLFEYFSETQRNKGNFPGRFSGRQFSNSRSEMNVSTLELGDSALYLCASSPQTGDYGYTFGSGTRLTVV.

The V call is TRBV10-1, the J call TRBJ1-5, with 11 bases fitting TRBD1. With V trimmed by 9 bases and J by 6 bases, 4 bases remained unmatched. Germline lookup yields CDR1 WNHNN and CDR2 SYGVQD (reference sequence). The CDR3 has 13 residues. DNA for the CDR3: TGCGCCAGTCCGGGACAGGGGGTTCAGCCCCAGCATTTT. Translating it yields CASPGQGVQPQHF.

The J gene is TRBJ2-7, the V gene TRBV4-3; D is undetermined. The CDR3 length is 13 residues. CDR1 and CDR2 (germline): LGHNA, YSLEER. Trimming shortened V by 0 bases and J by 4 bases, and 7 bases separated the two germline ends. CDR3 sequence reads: CASSQDYGYEQYF. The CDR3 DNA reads TGCGCCAGCAGCCAAGACTACGGGTACGAGCAGTACTTC.

This chain's CDR3 is CASSQALAGLNTDTQYF. The CDR3 DNA follows: TGTGCCAGCAGCCAAGCACTAGCGGGGCTCAACACAGATACGCAGTATTTT. The chain recombines TRBV4-2 with TRBJ2-3; 10 nucleotides agree with TRBD2. This CDR3 contains 17 residues. Germline CDR1 and CDR2: LGHNA and YNFKEQ. V shed 1 base, J shed 2 bases, and the junction held 6 bases outside the gene matches.

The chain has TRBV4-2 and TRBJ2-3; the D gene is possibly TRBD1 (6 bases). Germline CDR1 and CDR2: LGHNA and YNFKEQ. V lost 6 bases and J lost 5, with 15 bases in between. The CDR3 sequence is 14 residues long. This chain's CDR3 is CASSRGAGEDTQYF. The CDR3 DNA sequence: TGTGCCAGCAGTCGAGGGGCAGGGGAAGATACGCAGTATTTT.

Written as DNA, the CDR3 is TGCGCCAGCAGCCAGATGACTAGCGGAACATCCTACGAGCAGTACTTC. Translation: CASSQMTSGTSYEQYF. The chain links TRBV4-1 to TRBJ2-7, with 9 bases aligning to TRBD2. The CDR3 runs 16 residues. With 3 bases clipped from V and 1 base from J, the junction kept 7 bases outside the gene matches. Germline-derived CDR1 and CDR2 are MGHRA and YSYEKL.

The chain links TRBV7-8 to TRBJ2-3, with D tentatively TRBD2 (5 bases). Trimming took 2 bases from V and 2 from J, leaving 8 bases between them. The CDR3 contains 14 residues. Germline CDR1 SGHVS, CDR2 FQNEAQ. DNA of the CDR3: TGTGCCAGCAGCTTAATGGACTTCACAGATACGCAGTATTTT. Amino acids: CASSLMDFTDTQYF.

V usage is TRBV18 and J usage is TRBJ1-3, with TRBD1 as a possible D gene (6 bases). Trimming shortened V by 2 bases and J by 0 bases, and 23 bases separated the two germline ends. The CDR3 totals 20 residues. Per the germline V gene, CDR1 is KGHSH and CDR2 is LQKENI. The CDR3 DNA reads TGTGCCAGCTCACCATCCCAAAGCGCGGGGGCTTCAAGCTCTGGAAACACCATATATTTT. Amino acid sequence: CASSPSQSAGASSSGNTIYF.

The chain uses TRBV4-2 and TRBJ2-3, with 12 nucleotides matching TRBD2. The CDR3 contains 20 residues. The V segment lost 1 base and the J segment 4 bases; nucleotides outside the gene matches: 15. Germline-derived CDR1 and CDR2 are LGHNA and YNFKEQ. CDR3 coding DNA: TGTGCCAGCAGCCAAGCTTTGGCTAGCGGGAGGGCCGCTTGGTCAGATACGCAGTATTTT. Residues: CASSQALASGRAAWSDTQYF.

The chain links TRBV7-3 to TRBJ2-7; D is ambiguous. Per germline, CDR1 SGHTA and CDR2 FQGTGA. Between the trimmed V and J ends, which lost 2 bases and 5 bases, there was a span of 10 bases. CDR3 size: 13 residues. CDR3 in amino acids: CASSLQNGNEQYF. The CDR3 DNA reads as TGTGCCAGCAGCTTACAGAATGGCAACGAGCAGTACTTC. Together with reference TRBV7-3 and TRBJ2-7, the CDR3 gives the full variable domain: GAGVSQTPSNKVTEKGKYVELRCDPISGHTALYWYRQSLGQGPEFLIYFQGTGAADDSGLPNDRFFAVRPEGSVSTLKIQRTERGDSAVYLCASSLQNGNEQYFGPGTRLTVT.

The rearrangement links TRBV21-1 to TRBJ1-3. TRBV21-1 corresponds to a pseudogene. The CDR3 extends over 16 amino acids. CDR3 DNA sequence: TGTGCCACCGGGGGGGTTAGGGTGACGGATTGGAACACCATATATTTT. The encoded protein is CATGGVRVTDWNTIYF.

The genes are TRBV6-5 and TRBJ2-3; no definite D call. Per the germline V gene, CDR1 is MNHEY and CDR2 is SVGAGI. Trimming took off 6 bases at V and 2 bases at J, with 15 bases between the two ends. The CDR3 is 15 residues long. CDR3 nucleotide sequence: TGTGCCAGCAGATTACAACAGAGAAACACAGATACGCAGTATTTT. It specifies CASRLQQRNTDTQYF.

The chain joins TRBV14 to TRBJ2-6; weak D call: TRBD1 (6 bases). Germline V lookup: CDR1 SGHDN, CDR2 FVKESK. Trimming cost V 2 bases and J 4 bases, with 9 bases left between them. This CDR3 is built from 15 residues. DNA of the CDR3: TGTGCCAGCAGCCAATTAGGGACAGGGGCCAACGTCCTGACTTTC. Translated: CASSQLGTGANVLTF.

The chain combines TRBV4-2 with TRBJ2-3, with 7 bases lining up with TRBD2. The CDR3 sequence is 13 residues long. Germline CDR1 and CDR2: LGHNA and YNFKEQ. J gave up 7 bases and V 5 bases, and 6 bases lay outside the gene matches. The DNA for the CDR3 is TGTGCCAGCAGCGGGACTACCACTAATACGCAGTATTTT. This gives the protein CASSGTTTNTQYF.

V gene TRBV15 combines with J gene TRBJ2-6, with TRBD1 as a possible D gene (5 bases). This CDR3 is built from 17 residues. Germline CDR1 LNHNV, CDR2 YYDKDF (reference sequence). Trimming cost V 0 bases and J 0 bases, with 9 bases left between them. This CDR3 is CATSRDRTPSGANVLTF. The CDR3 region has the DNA TGTGCCACCAGCAGAGATAGGACACCCTCTGGGGCCAACGTCCTGACTTTC.

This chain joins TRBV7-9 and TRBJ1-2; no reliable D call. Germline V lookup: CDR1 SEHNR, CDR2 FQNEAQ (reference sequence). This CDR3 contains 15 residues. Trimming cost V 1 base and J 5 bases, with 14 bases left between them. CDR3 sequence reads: CASSLEQILPYGYTF. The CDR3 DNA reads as TGTGCCAGCAGCTTAGAACAGATCTTACCGTATGGCTACACCTTC.

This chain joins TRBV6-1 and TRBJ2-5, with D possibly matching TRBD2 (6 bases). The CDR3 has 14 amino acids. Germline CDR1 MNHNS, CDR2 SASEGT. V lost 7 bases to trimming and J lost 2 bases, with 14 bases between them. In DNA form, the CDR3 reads TGTGCCAGCATGGGGGGTTCGGGGCAAGAGACCCAGTACTTC. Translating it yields CASMGGSGQETQYF.

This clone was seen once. Here the CDR3 DNA reads TGTGCCAGCAGTGACGCCGGTCGTACCTACAATGAGCAGTTCTTC. Its translation is CASSDAGRTYNEQFF. The chain is built from TRBV6-1 and TRBJ2-1; D call uncertain. Trimming took off 3 bases at V and 2 bases at J, with 11 bases between the two ends. Germline-derived CDR1 and CDR2 are MNHNS and SASEGT. This CDR3 comprises 15 residues.

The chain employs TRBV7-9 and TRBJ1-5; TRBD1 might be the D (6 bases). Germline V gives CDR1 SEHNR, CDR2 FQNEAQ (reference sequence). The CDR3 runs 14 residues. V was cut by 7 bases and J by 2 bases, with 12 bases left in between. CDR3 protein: CASNSQGGNQPQHF. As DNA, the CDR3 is TGTGCCAGCAATTCACAGGGCGGCAATCAGCCCCAGCATTTT.

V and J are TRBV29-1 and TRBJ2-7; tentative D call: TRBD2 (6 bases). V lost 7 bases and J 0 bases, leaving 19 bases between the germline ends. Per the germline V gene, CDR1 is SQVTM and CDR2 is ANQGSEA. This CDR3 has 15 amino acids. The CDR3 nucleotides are TGCAGCGCTACCGGGGAGGCAGCCTCCTCCTACGAGCAGTACTTC. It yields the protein CSATGEAASSYEQYF.

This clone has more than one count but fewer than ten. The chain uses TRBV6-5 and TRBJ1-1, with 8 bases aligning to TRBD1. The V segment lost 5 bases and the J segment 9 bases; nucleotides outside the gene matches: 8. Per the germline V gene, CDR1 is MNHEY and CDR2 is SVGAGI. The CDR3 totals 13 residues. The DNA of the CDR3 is TGTGCCAGCAGTGCAGGGGGCGAGGAAAAAGCTTTCTTT. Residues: CASSAGGEEKAFF.

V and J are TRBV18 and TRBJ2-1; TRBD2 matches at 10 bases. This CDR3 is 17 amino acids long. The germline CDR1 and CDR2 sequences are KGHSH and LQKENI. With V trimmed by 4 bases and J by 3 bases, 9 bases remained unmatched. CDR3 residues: CASSLKLAGLSYNEQFF. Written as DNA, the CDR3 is TGTGCCAGCTCACTGAAACTAGCGGGACTCAGCTACAATGAGCAGTTCTTC.

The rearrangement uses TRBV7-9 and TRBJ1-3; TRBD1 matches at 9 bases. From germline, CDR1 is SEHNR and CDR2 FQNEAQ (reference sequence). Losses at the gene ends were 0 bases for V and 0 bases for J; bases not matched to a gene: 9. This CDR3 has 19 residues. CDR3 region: CASSLALGQGRLSGNTIYF. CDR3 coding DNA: TGTGCCAGCAGCTTAGCGCTCGGACAGGGGAGACTCTCTGGAAACACCATATATTTT.